This TCR beta chain was retrieved from a study of cytomegalovirus exposure and HLA in healthy donors. Findings of the study overall: In vitro experiments confirmed that three CMV-associated chains were specific for CMV antigens.

The length of the CDR3 is 12 residues. The V and J ends lost 7 bases and 4 bases, in that order; junction bases with no gene match: 4. The V gene's germline CDR1 is ENHRY and CDR2 SYGVKD. Vbeta (60) and Jbeta (13) primers were used in the PCR. Clones were read by immunoSEQ multiplex PCR, and TCRdb kept only the in-frame ones, dropping some. The sample has roughly 230,000 clones, approximately 91% seen once. This clone appeared a few times. What it binds is unknown. This chain connects TRBV10-3 to TRBJ2-7; 7 bases are a match to TRBD2. This receptor was obtained from a girl under 10 years old in good health and CMV-seronegative. The source material was PBMCs. The CDR3 sequence: CAITREGYEQYF. CDR3 nucleotides: TGTGCCATCACCAGGGAGGGGTACGAGCAGTACTTC.